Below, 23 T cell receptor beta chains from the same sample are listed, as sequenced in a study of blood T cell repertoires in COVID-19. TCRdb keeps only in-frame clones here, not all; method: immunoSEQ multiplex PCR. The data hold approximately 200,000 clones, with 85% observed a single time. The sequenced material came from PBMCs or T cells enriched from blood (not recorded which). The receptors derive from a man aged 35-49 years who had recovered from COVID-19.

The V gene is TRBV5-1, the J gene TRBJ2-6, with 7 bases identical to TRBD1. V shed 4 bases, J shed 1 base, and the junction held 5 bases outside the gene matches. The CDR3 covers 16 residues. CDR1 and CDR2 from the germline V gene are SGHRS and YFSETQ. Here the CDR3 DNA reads TGCGCCAGCAGCCCCAAGACAGGGTCTGGGGCCAACGTCCTGACTTTC. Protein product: CASSPKTGSGANVLTF.

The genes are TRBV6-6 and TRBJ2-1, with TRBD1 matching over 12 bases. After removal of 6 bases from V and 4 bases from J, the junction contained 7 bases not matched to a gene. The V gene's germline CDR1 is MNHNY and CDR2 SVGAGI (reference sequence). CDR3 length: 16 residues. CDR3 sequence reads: CASRKSGQGAYNEQFF. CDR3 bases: TGTGCCAGCAGAAAATCGGGACAGGGGGCGTACAATGAGCAGTTCTTC.

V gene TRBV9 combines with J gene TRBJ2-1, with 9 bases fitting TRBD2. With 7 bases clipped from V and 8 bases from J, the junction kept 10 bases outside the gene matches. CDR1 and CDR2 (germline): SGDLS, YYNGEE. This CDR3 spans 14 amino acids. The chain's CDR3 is CASYTGAGGDEQFF. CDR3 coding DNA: TGTGCCAGCTATACGGGGGCGGGAGGGGATGAGCAGTTCTTC.

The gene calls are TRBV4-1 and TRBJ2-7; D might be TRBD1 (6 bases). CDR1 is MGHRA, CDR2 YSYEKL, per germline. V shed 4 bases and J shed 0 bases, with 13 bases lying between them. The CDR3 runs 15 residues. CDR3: CASSPEQGISYEQYF. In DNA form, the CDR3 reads TGCGCCAGCAGCCCCGAGCAGGGGATCTCCTACGAGCAGTACTTC.

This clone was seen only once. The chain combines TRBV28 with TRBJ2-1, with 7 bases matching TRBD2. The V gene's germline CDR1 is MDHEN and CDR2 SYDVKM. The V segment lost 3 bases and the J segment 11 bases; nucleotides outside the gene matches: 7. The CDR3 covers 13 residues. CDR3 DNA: TGTGCCAGCAGTTTCGGGACTAAATTTAAGCAGTTCTTC. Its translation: CASSFGTKFKQFF.

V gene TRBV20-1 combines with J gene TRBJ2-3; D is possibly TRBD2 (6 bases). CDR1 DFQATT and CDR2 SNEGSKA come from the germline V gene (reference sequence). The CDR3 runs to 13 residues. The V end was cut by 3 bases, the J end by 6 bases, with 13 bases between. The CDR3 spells CSASLPGGDTQYF. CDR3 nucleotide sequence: TGCAGTGCTAGTCTGCCCGGAGGGGATACGCAGTATTTT.

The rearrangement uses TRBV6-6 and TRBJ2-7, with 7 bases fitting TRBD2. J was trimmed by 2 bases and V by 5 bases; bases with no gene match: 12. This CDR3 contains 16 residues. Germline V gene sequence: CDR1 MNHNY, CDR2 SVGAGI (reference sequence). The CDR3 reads CASSPWGSGATYEQYF. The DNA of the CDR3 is TGTGCCAGCAGTCCCTGGGGGAGCGGGGCCACCTACGAGCAGTACTTC.

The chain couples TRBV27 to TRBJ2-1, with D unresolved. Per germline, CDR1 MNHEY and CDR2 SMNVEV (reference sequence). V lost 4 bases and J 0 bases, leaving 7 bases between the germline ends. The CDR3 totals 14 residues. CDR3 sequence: CASSYHSSYNEQFF. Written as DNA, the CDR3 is TGTGCCAGCAGTTACCATAGCTCCTACAATGAGCAGTTCTTC.

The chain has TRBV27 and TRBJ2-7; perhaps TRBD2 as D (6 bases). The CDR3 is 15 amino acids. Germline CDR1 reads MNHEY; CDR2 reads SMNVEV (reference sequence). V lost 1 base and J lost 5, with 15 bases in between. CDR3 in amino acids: CASSLFGGPGDEQYF. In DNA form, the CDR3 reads TGTGCCAGCAGTTTATTTGGCGGGCCGGGGGACGAGCAGTACTTC.

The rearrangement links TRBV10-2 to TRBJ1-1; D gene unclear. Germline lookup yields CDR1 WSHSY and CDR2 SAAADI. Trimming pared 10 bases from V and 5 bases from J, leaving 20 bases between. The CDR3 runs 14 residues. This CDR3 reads CATDMGGLETEAFF. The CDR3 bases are TGCGCCACCGACATGGGAGGGCTTGAAACTGAAGCTTTCTTT.

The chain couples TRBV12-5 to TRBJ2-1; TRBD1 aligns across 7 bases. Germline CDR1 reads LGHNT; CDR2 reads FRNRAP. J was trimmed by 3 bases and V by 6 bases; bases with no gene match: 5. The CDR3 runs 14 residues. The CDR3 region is CASGEGQFYNEQFF. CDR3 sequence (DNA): TGTGCTAGTGGCGAGGGACAGTTCTACAATGAGCAGTTCTTC.

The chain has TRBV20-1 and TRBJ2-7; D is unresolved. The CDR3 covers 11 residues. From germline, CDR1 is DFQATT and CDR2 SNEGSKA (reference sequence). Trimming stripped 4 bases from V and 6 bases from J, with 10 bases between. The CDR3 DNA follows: TGCAGTGCTATCGAGTCCCGCGAGCAGTACTTC. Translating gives CSAIESREQYF.

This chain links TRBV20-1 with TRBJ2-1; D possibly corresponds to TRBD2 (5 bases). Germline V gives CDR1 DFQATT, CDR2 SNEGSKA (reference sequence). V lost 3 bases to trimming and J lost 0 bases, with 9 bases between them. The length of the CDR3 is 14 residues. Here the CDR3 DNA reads TGCAGTGCTAGTGAGGGCAGCTCCTACAATGAGCAGTTCTTC. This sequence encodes CSASEGSSYNEQFF.

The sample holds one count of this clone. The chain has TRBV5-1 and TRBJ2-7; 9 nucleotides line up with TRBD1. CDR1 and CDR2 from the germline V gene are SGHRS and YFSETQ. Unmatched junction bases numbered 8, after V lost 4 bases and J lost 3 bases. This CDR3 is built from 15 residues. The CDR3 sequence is CASSQSGTGHYEQYF. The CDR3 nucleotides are TGCGCCAGCAGCCAATCCGGGACAGGGCACTACGAGCAGTACTTC.

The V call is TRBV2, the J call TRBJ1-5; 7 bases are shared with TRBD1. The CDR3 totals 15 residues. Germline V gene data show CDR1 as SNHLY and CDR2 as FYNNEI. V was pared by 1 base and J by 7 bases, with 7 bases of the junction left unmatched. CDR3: CASSEEGAGFQPQHF. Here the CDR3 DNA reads TGTGCCAGCAGTGAAGAGGGGGCAGGGTTCCAGCCCCAGCATTTT.

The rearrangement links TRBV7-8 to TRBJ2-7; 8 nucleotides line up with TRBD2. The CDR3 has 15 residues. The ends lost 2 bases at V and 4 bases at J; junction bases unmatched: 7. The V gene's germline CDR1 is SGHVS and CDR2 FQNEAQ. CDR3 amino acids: CASSLPAGGWYEQYF. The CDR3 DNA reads TGTGCCAGCAGCTTACCCGCGGGAGGCTGGTACGAGCAGTACTTC.

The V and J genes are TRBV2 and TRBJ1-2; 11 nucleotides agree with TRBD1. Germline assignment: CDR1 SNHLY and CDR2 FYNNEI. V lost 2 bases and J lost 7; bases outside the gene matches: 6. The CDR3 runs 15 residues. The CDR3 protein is CASSETGQGASGYTF. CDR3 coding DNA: TGTGCCAGCAGTGAAACCGGACAGGGGGCGTCTGGCTACACCTTC.

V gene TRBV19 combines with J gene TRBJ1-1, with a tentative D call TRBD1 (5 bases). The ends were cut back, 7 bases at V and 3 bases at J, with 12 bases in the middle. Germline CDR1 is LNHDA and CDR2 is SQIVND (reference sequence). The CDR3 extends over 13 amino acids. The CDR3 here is CASKGLADTEAFF. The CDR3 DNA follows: TGTGCCAGTAAGGGACTGGCGGACACTGAAGCTTTCTTT.

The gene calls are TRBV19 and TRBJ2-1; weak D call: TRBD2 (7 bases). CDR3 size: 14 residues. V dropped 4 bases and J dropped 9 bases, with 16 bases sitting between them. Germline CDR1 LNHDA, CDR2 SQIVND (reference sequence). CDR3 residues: CASSSGGPYGEQFF. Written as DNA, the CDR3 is TGTGCCAGTAGTAGCGGGGGCCCTTATGGTGAGCAGTTCTTC.

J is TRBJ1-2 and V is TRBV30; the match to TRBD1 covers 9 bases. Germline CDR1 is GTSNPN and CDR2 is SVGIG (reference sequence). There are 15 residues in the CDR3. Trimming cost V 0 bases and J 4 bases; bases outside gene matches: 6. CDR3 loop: CAWSVPGTGLYGYTF. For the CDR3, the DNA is TGTGCCTGGAGTGTACCTGGGACAGGGCTCTATGGCTACACCTTC.

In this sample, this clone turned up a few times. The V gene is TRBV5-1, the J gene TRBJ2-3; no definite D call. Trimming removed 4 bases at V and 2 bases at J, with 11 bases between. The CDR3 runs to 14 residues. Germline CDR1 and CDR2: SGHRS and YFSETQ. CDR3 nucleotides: TGCGCCAGCAGCCGAGGCAGTAACACAGATACGCAGTATTTT. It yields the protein CASSRGSNTDTQYF.

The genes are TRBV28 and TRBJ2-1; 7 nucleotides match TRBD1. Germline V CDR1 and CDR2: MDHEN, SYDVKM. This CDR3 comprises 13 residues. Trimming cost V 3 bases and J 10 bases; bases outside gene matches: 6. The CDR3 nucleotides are TGTGCCAGCAGTTTTTTCGCACAGGGGGAGCAGTTCTTC. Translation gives CASSFFAQGEQFF.

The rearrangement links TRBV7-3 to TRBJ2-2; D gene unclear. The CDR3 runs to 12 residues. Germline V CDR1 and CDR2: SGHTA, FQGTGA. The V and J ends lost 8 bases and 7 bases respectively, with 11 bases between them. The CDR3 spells CASSIPGGELFF. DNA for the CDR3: TGTGCCAGCTCCATTCCAGGCGGGGAGCTGTTTTTT. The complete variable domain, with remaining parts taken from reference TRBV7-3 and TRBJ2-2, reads GAGVSQTPSNKVTEKGKYVELRCDPISGHTALYWYRQSLGQGPEFLIYFQGTGAADDSGLPNDRFFAVRPEGSVSTLKIQRTERGDSAVYLCASSIPGGELFFGEGSRLTVL.